This T cell receptor (beta chain) came from a study of blood T cell repertoires in COVID-19. Looking at the study overall: The origin of the acute and convalescent COVID-19 samples was the United States, Italy and Spain. The cDNA or gDNA used as material had been derived from T cells, B-cell-depleted T cells, or PBMCs.

Sequenced by immunoSEQ multiplex PCR; TCRdb stores in-frame clones only, minus some. The sample shows more than 95,000 clones, 87% of them seen only once. The CDR3 runs to 13 residues. Looked up from germline, CDR1 is KGHSH and CDR2 is LQKENI. With 3 bases removed from V and 2 bases from J, the gap between germline ends came to 7 bases. The sequence was collected from a human donor in a cohort sampled during active COVID-19. This chain joins TRBV18 and TRBJ1-1; D ambiguous. Input material: peripheral blood. The CDR3 sequence is CASSPNSNTEAFF. In DNA, the CDR3 is TGTGCCAGCTCACCGAACAGCAACACTGAAGCTTTCTTT.